Listed below are T cell receptor beta chains from one sample, sequenced in a study of cytomegalovirus exposure and HLA in healthy donors. Sequenced by immunoSEQ multiplex PCR; TCRdb stores in-frame clones only, minus some. Seen here are 150,000 to 200,000 clones, roughly 77% observed once, and the top ten hold about 1.4%. The sample taken for sequencing was PBMCs. The receptor set was obtained from a woman aged 45-65 years in good health and CMV-seronegative. CDR3s include the opening cysteine and the closing phenylalanine or tryptophan. A row's size may be missing; if present it is once, few, many or a size class.

J	size	V	CDR3
TRBJ2-2	once	TRBV7-2	CASSLDRGFTGELFF
TRBJ1-1	NA	TRBV2	CASRRRQGTRTEAFF
TRBJ1-1	few	TRBV28	CASSIRGAMNTEAFF
TRBJ2-5	NA	TRBV18	CASSSLQETQYF
TRBJ2-1	NA	TRBV28	CASSLATPPGDEQFF
TRBJ2-5	few	TRBV5-4	CASSAPGGGQETQYF
TRBJ1-3	NA	TRBV12-2	CASRLAPGPSTHRGAGNTIYF
TRBJ2-1	NA	TRBV7-2	CASSFNLRGGGLYNEQFF
TRBJ1-1	few	TRBV2	CASPTVNEAFF
TRBJ2-7	NA	TRBV7-2	CASSSLRQGTGEQYF
TRBJ1-1	once	TRBV28	CASRAGTGGTEAFF
TRBJ2-7	NA	TRBV7-9	CASSSSGPSYEQYF
TRBJ1-1	few	TRBV6-6	CASSPLDRGITEAFF
TRBJ2-2	NA	TRBV28	CASSPPQGVVTGELFF
TRBJ1-2	NA	TRBV28	CASSFPAGLNYGYTF
TRBJ1-3	NA	TRBV6-6	CASSYVTGFSGNTIYF
TRBJ2-5	NA	TRBV5-5	CASSLDPSGSLQETQYF
TRBJ1-1	NA	TRBV9	CASRPNTVHTEAFF
TRBJ2-7	NA	TRBV6-5	CASSYLGDRAEQYF
TRBJ2-3	once	TRBV5-1	CASSPPSGSTDTQYF
TRBJ2-6	NA	TRBV29-1	CSVPHKKWGGKFSGANVLTF
TRBJ2-7	NA	TRBV18	CASSPGGYEQYF
TRBJ1-3	once	TRBV7-2	CASSPGAGRSTGNTIYF
TRBJ2-7	few	TRBV6-6	CASSWAGLAYEQYF
TRBJ2-2	NA	TRBV7-2	CASSSTGLAATGELFF
TRBJ2-1	NA	TRBV7-9	CASSFPDRTYNEQFF
TRBJ2-1	few	TRBV10-3	CAISESSGDYNEQFF
TRBJ1-6	NA	TRBV7-2	CASSHQTGGPSSPLHF
TRBJ1-1	few	TRBV11-3	CASSTNTGTEAFF
TRBJ2-3	once	TRBV7-3	CASSPPGGDTQYF
TRBJ2-2	NA	TRBV5-6	CASSFLGGTNTGELFF
TRBJ2-3	NA	TRBV9	CASSAQGTSVKDTQYF
TRBJ1-1	once	TRBV4-1	CASSQDMGGNTEAFF
TRBJ1-1	NA	TRBV6-5	CASSYQGMNTEAFF
TRBJ1-3	NA	TRBV28	CASSSEGANSGNTIYF
TRBJ2-7	once	TRBV19	CASRSGQGGSYEQYF
TRBJ1-5	NA	TRBV19	CASRIQGSNQPQHF
TRBJ1-5	NA	TRBV19	CASSRVSVLSYSNQPQHF
TRBJ2-1	once	TRBV28	CASSLFERGDNEQFF
TRBJ1-5	NA	TRBV27	CASGHNQPQHF
TRBJ1-1	NA	TRBV6-6	CASSYPWTGGSFEAFF
TRBJ2-2	NA	TRBV11-3	CASRGQGTGELFF
TRBJ1-1	many	TRBV6-6	CASSQQGSTEAFF
TRBJ1-4	NA	TRBV4-2	CASSQERQGDEKLFF
TRBJ1-5	NA	TRBV5-4	CASSFFGGNQPQHF
TRBJ2-3	few	TRBV7-2	CASSRGGGGTDTQYF
TRBJ2-5	NA	TRBV20-1	CSVGAFETQYF
TRBJ2-2	NA	TRBV7-9	CAYREGSGELFF
TRBJ2-3	NA	TRBV7-2	CASSLVRSGDTQYF
TRBJ2-1	NA	TRBV27	CASSPGTSSSNEQFF
TRBJ1-2	NA	TRBV6-5	CASSRRQGGGYTF
TRBJ1-2	NA	TRBV15	CATSRDSLYGYTF
TRBJ2-2	NA	TRBV11-3	CASSFGTGNTGELFF
TRBJ2-5	NA	TRBV2	CASAGDLLETQYF
TRBJ1-2	few	TRBV5-6	CASSLNRAYGYTF
TRBJ2-7	NA	TRBV19	CASGTSGRSSYEQYF
TRBJ1-1	NA	TRBV11-2	CASSLGEKYKAFF
TRBJ1-2	NA	TRBV9	CASGGGRSDYGYTF
TRBJ1-2	few	TRBV4-2	CASSHGGGSYGYTF